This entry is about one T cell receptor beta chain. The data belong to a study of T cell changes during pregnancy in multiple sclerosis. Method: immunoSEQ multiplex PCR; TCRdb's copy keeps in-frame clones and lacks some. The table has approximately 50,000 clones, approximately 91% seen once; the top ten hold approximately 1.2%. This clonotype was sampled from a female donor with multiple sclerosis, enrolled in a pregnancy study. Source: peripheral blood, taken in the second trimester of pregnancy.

The CDR3 spells CASSKAGSNTEAFF. DNA of the CDR3: TGTGCCAGCAGTAAGGCAGGGTCGAACACTGAAGCTTTCTTT. V is TRBV2 and J is TRBJ1-1; the D gene is possibly TRBD1 (5 bases). The CDR3 runs 14 residues. CDR1 is SNHLY, CDR2 FYNNEI, per germline. The germline V and J ends were trimmed by 5 bases and 1 base, with 11 bases remaining between them.